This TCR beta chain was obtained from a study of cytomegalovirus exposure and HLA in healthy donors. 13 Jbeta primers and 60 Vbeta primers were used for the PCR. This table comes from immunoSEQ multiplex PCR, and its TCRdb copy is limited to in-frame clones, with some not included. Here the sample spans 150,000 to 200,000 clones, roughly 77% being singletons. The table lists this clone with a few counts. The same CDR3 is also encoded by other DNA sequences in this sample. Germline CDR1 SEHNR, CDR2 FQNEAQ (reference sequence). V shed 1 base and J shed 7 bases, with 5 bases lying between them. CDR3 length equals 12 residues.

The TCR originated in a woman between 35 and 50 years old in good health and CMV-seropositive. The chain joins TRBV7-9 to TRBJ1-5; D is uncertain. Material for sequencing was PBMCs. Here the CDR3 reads CASSLGEQPQHF. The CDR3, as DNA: TGTGCCAGCAGCTTAGGGGAGCAGCCCCAGCATTTT.